Following are 26 T cell receptor beta chains from one sample sequenced in a study of blood T cell repertoires in COVID-19. This table comes from immunoSEQ multiplex PCR, and its TCRdb copy is limited to in-frame clones, with some not included. Of approximately 160,000 clones listed, around 83% are singletons. Sequencing was carried out using peripheral blood. These receptors were obtained from a man in his 70s who had recovered from COVID-19.

The gene calls are TRBV7-2 and TRBJ1-5; maybe TRBD1 (5 bases). Germline V CDR1 and CDR2: SGHTA, FQGNSA. V was clipped by 1 base and J by 6 bases, with 13 bases between them. This CDR3 is built from 15 residues. CDR3 nucleotide sequence: TGTGCCAGCAGCTTAGTTTGGCAGGGAAGTCAGCCCCAGCATTTT. Protein sequence: CASSLVWQGSQPQHF.

The chain is built from TRBV18 and TRBJ1-6; 8 bases fit TRBD1. The germline V gene has CDR1 KGHSH and CDR2 LQKENI. The V segment lost 3 bases and the J segment 13 bases; nucleotides outside the gene matches: 20. This CDR3 has 18 amino acids. The CDR3 reads CASSPNPPLTGGYSPLHF. The CDR3 DNA sequence: TGTGCCAGCTCACCTAATCCCCCCTTAACAGGGGGGTACTCCCCCCTCCACTTT.

The V call is TRBV11-2, the J call TRBJ2-5, with 7 bases fitting TRBD2. CDR3 length equals 15 residues. The germline V gene has CDR1 SGHAT and CDR2 FQNNGV. After removal of 6 bases from V and 5 bases from J, the junction contained 12 bases not matched to a gene. In DNA form, the CDR3 reads TGTGCCAGCAGTTCCTCGGGCGGGGGATGGGAGACCCAGTACTTC. Translating gives CASSSSGGGWETQYF.

This clone has a handful of counts. The chain is built from TRBV5-4 and TRBJ2-1, with a weak D call TRBD2 (5 bases). Between the trimmed V and J ends, which lost 4 bases and 0 bases, there was a span of 11 bases. CDR1 SGHNT and CDR2 YYREEE come from the germline V gene (reference sequence). The CDR3 extends over 15 amino acids. The CDR3 coding sequence is TGTGCCAGCAGCGATAAGCGGAGCTCCTACAATGAGCAGTTCTTC. Its translation is CASSDKRSSYNEQFF.

The chain carries TRBV11-3 and TRBJ2-1; 9 bases align to TRBD2. Looked up from germline, CDR1 is SGHNT and CDR2 is YENEEA. The CDR3 runs 14 residues. Trimming at V came to 5 bases and at J to 9 bases, leaving 8 bases not matched to a gene. CDR3: CASSTQRGDGEQFF. Written as DNA, the CDR3 is TGTGCCAGCAGCACCCAGCGGGGGGATGGTGAGCAGTTCTTC.

This clone has just one count. The chain carries TRBV19 and TRBJ1-2, with D perhaps matching TRBD1 (6 bases). Trimming stripped 6 bases from V and 2 bases from J, with 10 bases between. CDR3 size: 13 residues. Germline assignment: CDR1 LNHDA and CDR2 SQIVND (reference sequence). CDR3 DNA: TGTGCCAGTAGATCACAGGGAAACTATGGCTACACCTTC. It translates to CASRSQGNYGYTF.

To note about this clone: Additional DNA sequences in this sample encode the identical CDR3. CDR3 amino acids: CASSLAAGSYNEQFF. The DNA for the CDR3 is TGCGCCAGCAGCTTGGCGGCGGGCTCCTACAATGAGCAGTTCTTC. This chain uses TRBV5-1 with TRBJ2-1, with a weak D call TRBD2 (5 bases). V lost 0 bases to trimming and J lost 0 bases, with 7 bases between them. Per the germline V gene, CDR1 is SGHRS and CDR2 is YFSETQ. The CDR3 runs 15 residues.

The chain is built from TRBV7-3 and TRBJ2-7, with D possibly being TRBD2 (6 bases). The germline V gene has CDR1 SGHTA and CDR2 FQGTGA. CDR3 length equals 13 residues. V was cut by 4 bases and J by 3 bases, with 10 bases left in between. The CDR3 reads CASSSGGNYEQYF. The CDR3 bases are TGTGCCAGCAGCTCCGGCGGGAACTACGAGCAGTACTTC.

The V gene is TRBV3-1 (or the pseudogene TRBV3-2), the J gene TRBJ2-2; 9 bases line up with TRBD2. The CDR3 has 18 amino acids. The junction had 13 bases not matched to a gene; V was cut back by 4 bases and J by 4 bases. Per the germline V gene, CDR1 is LGHDT and CDR2 is YNNKEL (reference sequence). CDR3 coding DNA: TGTGCCAGCAGCCCCGCCTGGGCGGGGGGGGCCCGCACCGGGGAGCTGTTTTTT. Translated, it gives CASSPAWAGGARTGELFF.

V and J are TRBV11-1 and TRBJ1-1, with D maybe TRBD1 (6 bases). The V end lost 4 bases, the J end lost 4 bases, and 16 bases lay between the germline ends. The germline V gene has CDR1 SGHAT and CDR2 FQDESV (reference sequence). CDR3 length: 15 amino acids. Written as DNA, the CDR3 is TGTGCCAGCAGCTCGACGCGGGGGCTGCGCACTGAAGCTTTCTTT. Its protein product is CASSSTRGLRTEAFF. The whole variable domain, filled in from reference TRBV11-1 and TRBJ1-1, reads EAEVAQSPRYKITEKSQAVAFWCDPISGHATLYWYRQILGQGPELLVQFQDESVVDDSQLPKDRFSAERLKGVDSTLKIQPAELGDSAMYLCASSSTRGLRTEAFFGQGTRLTVV.

The chain joins TRBV2 to TRBJ2-1; 10 bases match TRBD2. Trimming cost V 9 bases and J 4 bases; bases outside gene matches: 6. The CDR3 is 14 amino acids. Germline assignment: CDR1 SNHLY and CDR2 FYNNEI. This CDR3 reads CARLEAGGYNEQFF. The CDR3 region has the DNA TGTGCCAGGCTAGAAGCGGGAGGGTACAATGAGCAGTTCTTC.

The chain combines TRBV9 with TRBJ2-1; the D gene is possibly TRBD2 (6 bases). The V end was cut by 0 bases, the J end by 0 bases, with 16 bases between. The CDR3 runs to 18 residues. CDR1 is SGDLS and CDR2 is YYNGEE in the germline V gene. DNA of the CDR3: TGTGCCAGCAGCGTAGCCGGAGGGGCGGGTAGCTCCTACAATGAGCAGTTCTTC. Its translation is CASSVAGGAGSSYNEQFF.

This chain uses TRBV6-4 with TRBJ2-1; D gene ambiguous. The germline V and J ends were trimmed by 10 bases and 6 bases, with 25 bases remaining between them. The CDR3 sequence is 16 residues long. From germline, CDR1 is MRHNA and CDR2 SNTAGT. Written as DNA, the CDR3 is TGTGCCAACACCCCCCTTAAGCGTAGTTTCCCCAATGAGCAGTTCTTC. This sequence encodes CANTPLKRSFPNEQFF.

The CDR3 nucleotides read TGTGCCAGCAGCTTGGCTAGCGGACGCCCCTACGAGCAGTACTTC. Protein sequence: CASSLASGRPYEQYF. This sequence joins TRBV11-2 and TRBJ2-7; TRBD2 agrees at 7 bases. CDR1 SGHAT and CDR2 FQNNGV come from the germline V gene. The CDR3 is 15 amino acids. The junction had 7 bases not matched to a gene; V was cut back by 3 bases and J by 2 bases.

This chain connects TRBV2 to TRBJ2-1; TRBD2 agrees at 7 bases. CDR3 length: 14 residues. In germline, CDR1 is SNHLY, CDR2 FYNNEI. The junction had 2 bases not matched to a gene; V was cut back by 6 bases and J by 0 bases. In DNA, the CDR3 is TGTGCCAGCAGGAGCGGGGTCTCCTACAATGAGCAGTTCTTC. The encoded protein is CASRSGVSYNEQFF.

The rearrangement uses TRBV7-2 and TRBJ1-3; 7 bases fit TRBD1. V trimming: 5 bases; J trimming: 0 bases; junction bases outside the gene matches: 7. Germline CDR1 SGHTA, CDR2 FQGNSA. CDR3 length: 16 residues. For the CDR3, the DNA is TGTGCCAGCAGCCTGACAGGGCCCGGCTCTGGAAACACCATATATTTT. Amino acid sequence: CASSLTGPGSGNTIYF.

The chain recombines TRBV6-5 with TRBJ2-7; 10 bases are shared with TRBD1. The CDR3 has 16 amino acids. Germline V CDR1 and CDR2: MNHEY, SVGAGI. V trimming: 2 bases; J trimming: 4 bases; junction bases outside the gene matches: 8. CDR3 protein: CASSYLPTGGLYEQYF. The CDR3 bases are TGTGCCAGCAGTTACCTACCGACAGGGGGCCTTTACGAGCAGTACTTC.

V usage is TRBV10-1 and J usage is TRBJ2-3; the D is unclear. Trimming removed 2 bases at V and 3 bases at J, with 12 bases between. Germline V gives CDR1 WNHNN, CDR2 SYGVQD (reference sequence). This CDR3 contains 15 residues. CDR3: CASSENSGSTDTQYF. The CDR3 DNA follows: TGCGCCAGCAGTGAGAATTCCGGTAGTACAGATACGCAGTATTTT.

This rearrangement joins TRBV5-8 to TRBJ2-5; TRBD2 agrees at 9 bases. Per the germline V gene, CDR1 is SGHTS and CDR2 is YDEGEE. This CDR3 region has 16 residues. V shed 4 bases, J shed 1 base, and the junction held 8 bases outside the gene matches. The CDR3 reads CASSIRTSALQETQYF. The CDR3 coding sequence is TGTGCCAGCAGCATTCGGACTAGCGCGCTCCAAGAGACCCAGTACTTC.

The chain employs TRBV30 and TRBJ2-1, with a weak D call TRBD1 (6 bases). V was cut by 0 bases and J by 8 bases, with 11 bases left in between. The length of the CDR3 is 13 residues. The V gene's germline CDR1 is GTSNPN and CDR2 SVGIG (reference sequence). The CDR3 nucleotides read TGTGCCTGGAGTGTACTCAGGGGCGATGAGCAGTTCTTC. Translating gives CAWSVLRGDEQFF.

V gene TRBV14 combines with J gene TRBJ2-1; possibly TRBD2 for D (6 bases). Germline V CDR1 and CDR2: SGHDN, FVKESK. The CDR3 length is 16 residues. Trimming pared 4 bases from V and 6 bases from J, leaving 19 bases between. CDR3 nucleotide sequence: TGTGCCAGCAGCCTCCTCGCCGGGGAGGTTACCAATGAGCAGTTCTTC. It encodes CASSLLAGEVTNEQFF.

The V gene is TRBV5-4, the J gene TRBJ2-7, with a tentative D call TRBD1 (5 bases). CDR3 length: 13 amino acids. The V gene's germline CDR1 is SGHNT and CDR2 YYREEE (reference sequence). The V end lost 1 base, the J end lost 7 bases, and 12 bases lay between the germline ends. The CDR3, as DNA: TGTGCCAGCAGCTTGCAGGGATCGTGGGAGCAGTACTTC. It codes for CASSLQGSWEQYF.

This clone was recorded only once. The chain recombines TRBV2 with TRBJ2-3; 12 bases agree with TRBD2. V lost 4 bases, J lost 9 bases, and 5 bases stayed unmatched. Germline V lookup: CDR1 SNHLY, CDR2 FYNNEI. The CDR3 has 14 residues. The CDR3 coding sequence is TGTGCCAGCAGTGCCACTAGCGGGAGGAGAACGCAGTATTTT. Its translation: CASSATSGRRTQYF. Using reference TRBV2 and TRBJ2-3 for the parts outside the CDR3, the full variable domain is EPEVTQTPSHQVTQMGQEVILRCVPISNHLYFYWYRQILGQKVEFLVSFYNNEISEKSEIFDDQFSVERPDGSNFTLKIRSTKLEDSAMYFCASSATSGRRTQYFGPGTRLTVL.

In this sample, this clone turned up once. The V and J genes are TRBV24-1 and TRBJ2-2, with 7 bases lining up with TRBD1. Germline CDR1 KGHDR, CDR2 SFDVKD. The trim removed 4 bases at V and 4 bases at J, leaving 11 bases unmatched. This CDR3 is 17 amino acids long. CDR3 sequence reads: CATSEHPTGRGTGELFF. The CDR3 DNA follows: TGTGCCACCAGTGAGCACCCGACAGGGCGCGGCACCGGGGAGCTGTTTTTT.

This clone appeared a single time. The V call is TRBV9, the J call TRBJ2-7; the D is unclear. This CDR3 has 13 residues. CDR1 and CDR2 (germline): SGDLS, YYNGEE. V lost 3 bases and J lost 5, with 12 bases in between. As DNA, the CDR3 is TGTGCCAGCAGCGGGCCTAGGAGCCACGAGCAGTACTTC. This encodes CASSGPRSHEQYF. Variable domain in full (rest from reference TRBV9 and TRBJ2-7): DSGVTQTPKHLITATGQRVTLRCSPRSGDLSVYWYQQSLDQGLQFLIQYYNGEERAKGNILERFSAQQFPDLHSELNLSSLELGDSALYFCASSGPRSHEQYFGPGTRLTVT.

The chain couples TRBV7-3 to TRBJ2-1; D may be TRBD1 (5 bases). Germline CDR1 reads SGHTA; CDR2 reads FQGTGA. The length of the CDR3 is 17 residues. V was trimmed by 5 bases and J by 2 bases, leaving 19 bases between them. CDR3 sequence: CASSPKGQGRTYNEQFF. The CDR3 DNA sequence: TGTGCCAGCAGCCCCAAAGGGCAGGGAAGGACCTACAATGAGCAGTTCTTC.